Presented here are 23 T cell receptor beta chains from one specimen sequenced in a study of blood T cell repertoires in COVID-19. Profiling relied on immunoSEQ multiplex PCR, and the TCRdb table lists in-frame clones only, not all of them. The sample includes a few hundred thousand clones, around 87% seen only once; the top ten take roughly 2.1%. The sample was peripheral blood. The receptors were gathered from a young man with active or convalescent COVID-19.

The rearrangement joins TRBV6-5 to TRBJ2-7; 7 bases agree with TRBD2. The V gene end was trimmed by 10 bases and the J gene end by 0 bases; junction bases not matched to a gene: 6. Germline V lookup: CDR1 MNHEY, CDR2 SVGAGI. The CDR3 runs 13 residues. For the CDR3, the DNA is TGTGCCACCCAGCGGGACCCCTCCTACGAGCAGTACTTC. Its protein is CATQRDPSYEQYF.

The J gene is TRBJ1-5, the V gene TRBV19; TRBD1 agrees at 8 bases. Per the germline V gene, CDR1 is LNHDA and CDR2 is SQIVND (reference sequence). This CDR3 contains 15 residues. Losses at the gene ends were 5 bases for V and 4 bases for J; bases not matched to a gene: 7. For the CDR3, the DNA is TGTGCCAGTAGTTCCGGGGACAGGCGTAATCAGCCCCAGCATTTT. Its protein product is CASSSGDRRNQPQHF.

The rearrangement uses TRBV2 and TRBJ2-5; D ambiguous. V was cut by 3 bases and J by 3 bases, with 5 bases left in between. The germline V gene encodes CDR1 SNHLY and CDR2 FYNNEI. The CDR3 consists of 12 residues. The CDR3 coding sequence is TGTGCCAGCAGTGACACAAAAGAGACCCAGTACTTC. Translating it yields CASSDTKETQYF.

This chain links TRBV27 with TRBJ1-2; weak D call: TRBD1 (6 bases). V dropped 8 bases and J dropped 2 bases, with 12 bases sitting between them. CDR1 and CDR2 from the germline V gene are MNHEY and SMNVEV (reference sequence). The CDR3 has 13 amino acids. The DNA of the CDR3 is TGTGCCAGCGCTAGGGGGGGAAACTATGGCTACACCTTC. It encodes CASARGGNYGYTF.

This rearrangement joins TRBV9 to TRBJ2-7; 8 nucleotides agree with TRBD1. V trimming: 4 bases; J trimming: 2 bases; junction bases outside the gene matches: 11. CDR1 and CDR2 from the germline V gene are SGDLS and YYNGEE. The CDR3 has 16 residues. CDR3 loop: CASSPLDRGPTYEQYF. The CDR3 region has the DNA TGTGCCAGCAGCCCTCTTGACAGGGGTCCCACCTACGAGCAGTACTTC.

V is TRBV27 and J is TRBJ1-4; D may be TRBD1 (5 bases). The CDR3 loop spans 13 amino acids. V gave up 2 bases and J gave up 5 bases, with 6 bases separating them. Germline lookup yields CDR1 MNHEY and CDR2 SMNVEV (reference sequence). In DNA, the CDR3 is TGTGCCAGCAGTTTAGCAGGGAATGAAAAACTGTTTTTT. This sequence encodes CASSLAGNEKLFF. Full variable domain (remainder filled in from reference TRBV27 and TRBJ1-4): EAQVTQNPRYLITVTGKKLTVTCSQNMNHEYMSWYRQDPGLGLRQIYYSMNVEVTDKGDVPEGYKVSRKEKRNFPLILESPSPNQTSLYFCASSLAGNEKLFFGSGTQLSVL.

The gene calls are TRBV5-4 and TRBJ2-1; D is unresolved. Germline V lookup: CDR1 SGHNT, CDR2 YYREEE (reference sequence). V was shortened by 4 bases and J by 7 bases, with 9 bases between the two germline ends. The CDR3 has 12 amino acids. The CDR3 coding sequence is TGTGCCAGCAGCGTAGACTTGAATGAGCAGTTCTTC. This codes for CASSVDLNEQFF. The whole variable domain, filled in from reference TRBV5-4 and TRBJ2-1, reads ETGVTQSPTHLIKTRGQQVTLRCSSQSGHNTVSWYQQALGQGPQFIFQYYREEENGRGNFPPRFSGLQFPNYSSELNVNALELDDSALYLCASSVDLNEQFFGPGTRLTVL.

This clone was seen only once. This chain links TRBV6-6 with TRBJ1-2, with D unresolved. V lost 6 bases and J 5 bases, leaving 19 bases between the germline ends. The CDR3 extends over 15 amino acids. Germline V gene data show CDR1 as MNHNY and CDR2 as SVGAGI (reference sequence). The CDR3 DNA reads as TGTGCCAGCAGCCCCCGGGAGAGGACCCCTTATGGCTACACCTTC. Translated: CASSPRERTPYGYTF.

This sequence joins TRBV4-1 and TRBJ2-1; 10 nucleotides agree with TRBD2. Trimming cost V 5 bases and J 0 bases; bases outside gene matches: 16. The CDR3 is 20 amino acids. In germline, CDR1 is MGHRA, CDR2 YSYEKL. The DNA for the CDR3 is TGCGCCAGCAGCTTCCTCTTGGCTAGCGGGAGTTATAGCTCCTACAATGAGCAGTTCTTC. This codes for CASSFLLASGSYSSYNEQFF.

The sample holds many counts of this clone. This chain joins TRBV20-1 and TRBJ1-2, with D unclear. The V gene's germline CDR1 is DFQATT and CDR2 SNEGSKA (reference sequence). The CDR3 contains 13 residues. The V and J ends lost 3 bases and 2 bases respectively, with 10 bases between them. CDR3: CSASASSNYGYTF. CDR3 in DNA: TGCAGTGCTAGTGCCAGTTCCAACTATGGCTACACCTTC.

The gene calls are TRBV6-1 and TRBJ2-7, with 8 bases lining up with TRBD2. Unmatched junction bases numbered 12, after V lost 2 bases and J lost 0 bases. CDR3 length: 18 amino acids. Germline V gives CDR1 MNHNS, CDR2 SASEGT. The CDR3 sequence is CASSEPGLEGVLSYEQYF. The CDR3 nucleotides are TGTGCCAGCAGTGAACCGGGACTAGAGGGGGTACTCTCCTACGAGCAGTACTTC.

The genes are TRBV11-3 and TRBJ2-1, with D possibly being TRBD2 (5 bases). The germline V gene encodes CDR1 SGHNT and CDR2 YENEEA. This CDR3 is 15 amino acids long. Trimming took off 2 bases at V and 4 bases at J, with 12 bases between the two ends. DNA for the CDR3: TGTGCCAGCAGCTTAAATTCGGACTTGTACAATGAGCAGTTCTTC. Protein product: CASSLNSDLYNEQFF.

The J gene is TRBJ1-4, the V gene TRBV4-3; D call uncertain. The CDR3 sequence is 14 residues long. Germline CDR1 is LGHNA and CDR2 is YSLEER. The germline V and J ends were trimmed by 4 bases and 7 bases, with 13 bases remaining between them. CDR3 loop: CASSPSLRLEKLFF. CDR3 in DNA: TGCGCCAGCAGCCCCAGTTTGAGGCTTGAAAAACTGTTTTTT.

V usage is TRBV27 and J usage is TRBJ2-1; the D is unclear. CDR1 and CDR2 (germline): MNHEY, SMNVEV (reference sequence). V was shortened by 5 bases and J by 5 bases, with 7 bases between the two germline ends. This CDR3 region has 12 residues. CDR3 sequence (DNA): TGTGCCAGCAGTATCCCCAACAATGAGCAGTTCTTC. Translation gives CASSIPNNEQFF.

This chain connects TRBV2 to TRBJ2-1; a weak D match, TRBD2 (5 bases). Per germline, CDR1 SNHLY and CDR2 FYNNEI. This CDR3 is built from 14 residues. V dropped 7 bases and J dropped 7 bases, with 17 bases sitting between them. The CDR3 bases are TGTGCCAGCAAACTAGGAGAATTTGGGAATGAGCAGTTCTTC. Amino acids: CASKLGEFGNEQFF.

The V call is TRBV5-4, the J call TRBJ2-5, with 7 bases that match TRBD2. The ends lost 6 bases at V and 2 bases at J; junction bases unmatched: 4. CDR1 and CDR2 (germline): SGHNT, YYREEE (reference sequence). The CDR3 consists of 13 residues. DNA for the CDR3: TGTGCCAGCACCCCGGGAGGTCAAGAGACCCAGTACTTC. Its protein is CASTPGGQETQYF.

This chain connects TRBV6-5 to TRBJ2-1; no clear D gene. Germline V lookup: CDR1 MNHEY, CDR2 SVGAGI. The CDR3 runs to 15 residues. V was trimmed by 6 bases and J by 0 bases, leaving 12 bases between them. CDR3 loop: CASSRGRSSYNEQFF. The CDR3 DNA is TGTGCCAGCAGCCGAGGAAGAAGCTCCTACAATGAGCAGTTCTTC.

The chain combines TRBV7-9 with TRBJ1-1; tentative D call: TRBD1 (6 bases). V lost 5 bases and J lost 3, with 19 bases in between. Germline CDR1 is SEHNR and CDR2 is FQNEAQ (reference sequence). CDR3 size: 16 residues. CDR3 loop: CASSPHRDPSDTEAFF. CDR3 sequence (DNA): TGTGCCAGCAGCCCGCACAGGGACCCGTCAGACACTGAAGCTTTCTTT.

This chain uses TRBV27 with TRBJ2-1; 10 positions agree with TRBD2. CDR1 is MNHEY, CDR2 SMNVEV, per germline (reference sequence). Trimming at V came to 3 bases and at J to 10 bases, leaving 9 bases not matched to a gene. The CDR3 extends over 15 amino acids. In DNA form, the CDR3 reads TGTGCCAGCAGTTTGACTAGCGGGCCTTCCTGGGAGCAGTTCTTC. The encoded protein is CASSLTSGPSWEQFF.

V is TRBV2 and J is TRBJ2-5; perhaps TRBD1 as D (5 bases). The CDR3 has 11 residues. The V gene lost 6 bases and the J gene lost 4 bases, with 6 bases spanning the gap. Looked up from germline, CDR1 is SNHLY and CDR2 is FYNNEI. The CDR3, as DNA: TGTGCCAGCAGGGACATAGAGACCCAGTACTTC. Protein product: CASRDIETQYF.

This clone was seen more than once but under ten times. The chain carries TRBV29-1 and TRBJ1-3; TRBD1 matches 8 bases. Germline loops: CDR1 SQVTM, CDR2 ANQGSEA. The J segment lost 6 bases and the V segment lost 7 bases, leaving 8 bases of the junction unmatched. CDR3 length: 13 residues. In DNA form, the CDR3 reads TGCAGCGGGGGGGACAGGACTACAAACACCATATATTTT. It specifies CSGGDRTTNTIYF.

V usage is TRBV5-1 and J usage is TRBJ1-2; D not certain. Germline CDR1 is SGHRS and CDR2 is YFSETQ. V lost 4 bases to trimming and J lost 4 bases, with 20 bases between them. The CDR3 is 16 residues long. DNA for the CDR3: TGCGCCAGCAGCCCCTCTCAGTCTCAGCGGTCCTATGGCTACACCTTC. This sequence encodes CASSPSQSQRSYGYTF.

The chain links TRBV5-4 to TRBJ2-5, with TRBD2 matching over 11 bases. There are 15 residues in the CDR3. The trim removed 1 base at V and 1 base at J, leaving 0 bases unmatched. Germline assignment: CDR1 SGHNT and CDR2 YYREEE (reference sequence). For the CDR3, the DNA is TGTGCCAGCAGCTTGACTAGCGGGAGCCAAGAGACCCAGTACTTC. Protein sequence: CASSLTSGSQETQYF.